This T cell receptor beta chain was recorded in a study of blood T cell repertoires in COVID-19. Generated by immunoSEQ multiplex PCR, the TCRdb table keeps only in-frame clones and is missing some. Found here are fewer than 90,000 clones, about nine tenths of them singletons; the top ten hold roughly 5%. This CDR3 has 13 residues. V shed 7 bases and J shed 4 bases, with 13 bases lying between them. CDR1 is SEHNR and CDR2 is FQNEAQ in the germline V gene (reference sequence). This clone was counted a few times. This TCR was sampled from a man between 50 and 59 years old with active or convalescent COVID-19. J is TRBJ1-1 and V is TRBV7-9, with D perhaps matching TRBD1 (6 bases). Source material: peripheral blood. The CDR3 region has the DNA TGTGCCAGCACCCCGGGGGGCTCCACTGAAGCTTTCTTT. Translating it yields CASTPGGSTEAFF.